These 14 T cell receptor beta chains were sequenced from one sample in a study of cytomegalovirus exposure and HLA in healthy donors. With 60 Vbeta and 13 Jbeta primers, the PCR was carried out. Data came from immunoSEQ multiplex PCR; TCRdb stores just in-frame clones and leaves some out. The sample includes about 200,000 clones, roughly 83% of them seen just once. Sequencing input: PBMCs. These receptors originate from a male donor in good health and CMV-seropositive.

This clone was counted between two and nine times. V usage is TRBV6-5 and J usage is TRBJ2-3; tentatively, D is TRBD1 (6 bases). The V gene lost 0 bases and the J gene lost 8 bases, with 18 bases spanning the gap. This CDR3 region has 16 residues. Germline V gene lookup returns CDR1 MNHEY and CDR2 SVGAGI. The CDR3 is CASSYSLQSPGVTQYF. For the CDR3, the DNA is TGTGCCAGCAGTTACTCGCTTCAATCACCAGGGGTTACGCAGTATTTT.

As to this clone: Relative to the germline gene, one junction end is altered; a read error may explain this. The gene calls are TRBV5-4 and TRBJ2-1, with 9 bases fitting TRBD2. This CDR3 comprises 16 residues. Germline V gene lookup returns CDR1 SGHNT and CDR2 YYREEE (reference sequence). Here the CDR3 reads CASSLGGGASHNEQFF. Here the CDR3 DNA reads TGTGCCAGCAGCTTGGGCGGGGGGGCCTCCCACAATGAGCAGTTCTTC.

CDR3 coding DNA: TGTGCCAGCAACCAGGGGGGCAGAAGCTCCTACAATGAGCAGTTCTTC. It is translated as CASNQGGRSSYNEQFF. The gene calls are TRBV11-2 and TRBJ2-1, with D possibly matching TRBD1 (7 bases). Germline CDR1 SGHAT, CDR2 FQNNGV. V was shortened by 7 bases and J by 0 bases, with 16 bases between the two germline ends. This CDR3 is built from 16 residues. Combining the CDR3 with reference TRBV11-2 and TRBJ2-1 gives the whole variable domain EAGVAQSPRYKIIEKRQSVAFWCNPISGHATLYWYQQILGQGPKLLIQFQNNGVVDDSQLPKDRFSAERLKGVDSTLKIQPAKLEDSAVYLCASNQGGRSSYNEQFFGPGTRLTVL.

The V and J genes are TRBV19 and TRBJ2-1, with 8 bases aligning to TRBD2. Germline lookup yields CDR1 LNHDA and CDR2 SQIVND (reference sequence). The CDR3 contains 15 residues. With 5 bases clipped from V and 2 bases from J, the junction kept 5 bases outside the gene matches. DNA of the CDR3: TGTGCCAGTAGTGGGACGGGGGGGCCCTACAATGAGCAGTTCTTC. Protein sequence: CASSGTGGPYNEQFF.

V is TRBV7-2 and J is TRBJ2-5, with D perhaps TRBD2 (5 bases). Germline-derived CDR1 and CDR2 are SGHTA and FQGNSA. This CDR3 spans 17 amino acids. Between the trimmed V and J ends, which lost 4 bases and 4 bases, there was a span of 22 bases. CDR3 in amino acids: CASSSRRSAAAGETQYF. DNA of the CDR3: TGTGCCAGCAGCTCGCGGAGGAGCGCTGCAGCAGGAGAGACCCAGTACTTC. The whole variable domain, remainder taken from reference TRBV7-2 and TRBJ2-5, is GAGVSQSPSNKVTEKGKDVELRCDPISGHTALYWYRQSLGQGLEFLIYFQGNSAPDKSGLPSDRFSAERTGGSVSTLTIQRTQQEDSAVYLCASSSRRSAAAGETQYFGPGTRLLVL.

This rearrangement joins TRBV5-1 to TRBJ2-5; D is perhaps TRBD2 (6 bases). The CDR3 totals 15 residues. Germline loops: CDR1 SGHRS, CDR2 YFSETQ. V lost 3 bases to trimming and J lost 6 bases, with 18 bases between them. This chain's CDR3 is CASSSRPTEGKTQYF. The DNA for the CDR3 is TGCGCCAGCAGCTCCCGGCCGACGGAGGGAAAGACCCAGTACTTC.

This rearrangement joins TRBV7-9 to TRBJ1-5, with a weak D call TRBD1 (5 bases). V lost 4 bases and J lost 4, with 14 bases in between. The CDR3 extends over 15 amino acids. Per germline, CDR1 SEHNR and CDR2 FQNEAQ (reference sequence). CDR3 in amino acids: CASSSSGLGNQPQHF. CDR3 DNA: TGTGCCAGCAGCTCCTCAGGGTTAGGTAATCAGCCCCAGCATTTT.

For this clone: Other DNA sequences of this sample code for an identical CDR3. The V gene is TRBV6-5, the J gene TRBJ1-5; a weak D match, TRBD1 (6 bases). The CDR3 length is 15 residues. Germline V lookup: CDR1 MNHEY, CDR2 SVGAGI. The ends were cut back, 6 bases at V and 6 bases at J, with 18 bases in the middle. CDR3 coding DNA: TGTGCCAGCAGATCCACAGGGTCCCGTGGTCAGCCCCAGCATTTT. It translates to CASRSTGSRGQPQHF.

The rearrangement links TRBV19 to TRBJ2-1; the match to TRBD2 covers 11 bases. Germline V gene sequence: CDR1 LNHDA, CDR2 SQIVND (reference sequence). This CDR3 spans 16 amino acids. J lost 0 bases, V lost 5 bases, and 3 bases had no gene match. CDR3 DNA: TGTGCCAGTAGTTTACTAGCGGGGGACTCCTACAATGAGCAGTTCTTC. The encoded protein is CASSLLAGDSYNEQFF.

V usage is TRBV19 and J usage is TRBJ1-2; weak D call: TRBD1 (5 bases). With 5 bases removed from V and 7 bases from J, the gap between germline ends came to 11 bases. The CDR3 runs 12 residues. Germline V gene lookup returns CDR1 LNHDA and CDR2 SQIVND (reference sequence). CDR3 sequence: CASSQGLSGYTF. CDR3 nucleotide sequence: TGTGCCAGTAGTCAGGGCCTCAGTGGCTACACCTTC.

The genes are TRBV28 and TRBJ1-1; TRBD1 matches at 10 bases. The CDR3 totals 17 residues. Germline CDR1 MDHEN, CDR2 SYDVKM. The V and J ends lost 8 bases and 3 bases, in that order; junction bases with no gene match: 15. The CDR3 DNA reads TGTGCCAGCCCCACCCCCCTCGGACAGGGGGATTACACTGAAGCTTTCTTT. It translates to CASPTPLGQGDYTEAFF. Full variable domain (remainder filled in from reference TRBV28 and TRBJ1-1): DVKVTQSSRYLVKRTGEKVFLECVQDMDHENMFWYRQDPGLGLRLIYFSYDVKMKEKGDIPEGYSVSREKKERFSLILESASTNQTSMYLCASPTPLGQGDYTEAFFGQGTRLTVV.

The rearrangement uses TRBV11-2 and TRBJ2-5, with 10 bases fitting TRBD1. The V gene's germline CDR1 is SGHAT and CDR2 FQNNGV. With 5 bases clipped from V and 14 bases from J, the junction kept 17 bases outside the gene matches. This CDR3 is built from 15 residues. CDR3 amino acids: CASSPLGTGEREPYF. CDR3 bases: TGTGCCAGCAGCCCACTTGGGACAGGGGAGAGGGAACCATACTTC.

The genes are TRBV7-2 and TRBJ2-7; D may be TRBD2 (6 bases). V was pared by 4 bases and J by 6 bases, with 13 bases between. Germline CDR1 and CDR2: SGHTA and FQGNSA. This CDR3 is built from 13 residues. Here the CDR3 DNA reads TGTGCCAGCAGCTGGGGTGGAGGGGCCGAGCAGTACTTC. Amino acids: CASSWGGGAEQYF.

This clone was counted between two and nine times. V gene TRBV7-8 combines with J gene TRBJ1-2, with a tentative D call TRBD1 (5 bases). V was pared by 0 bases and J by 1 base, with 9 bases between. This CDR3 region has 15 residues. CDR1 SGHVS and CDR2 FQNEAQ come from the germline V gene. CDR3: CASSLAGGVNYGYTF. In DNA form, the CDR3 reads TGTGCCAGCAGCTTAGCAGGAGGGGTTAACTATGGCTACACCTTC.